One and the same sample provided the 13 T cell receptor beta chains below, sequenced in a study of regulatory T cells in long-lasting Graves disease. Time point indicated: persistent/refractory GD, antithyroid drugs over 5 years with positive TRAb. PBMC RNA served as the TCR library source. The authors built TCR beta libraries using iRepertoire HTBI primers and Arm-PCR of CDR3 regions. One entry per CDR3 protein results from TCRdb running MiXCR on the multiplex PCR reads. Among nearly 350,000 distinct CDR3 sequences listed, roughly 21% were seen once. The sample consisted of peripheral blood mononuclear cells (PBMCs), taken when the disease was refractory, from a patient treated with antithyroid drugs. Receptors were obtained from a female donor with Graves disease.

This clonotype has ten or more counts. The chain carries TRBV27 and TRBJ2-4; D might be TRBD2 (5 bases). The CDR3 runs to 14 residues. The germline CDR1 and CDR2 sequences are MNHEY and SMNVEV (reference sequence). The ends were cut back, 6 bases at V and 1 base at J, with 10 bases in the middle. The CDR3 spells CASSFGGAKNIQYF. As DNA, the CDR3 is TGTGCCAGCAGCTTCGGCGGGGCCAAAAACATTCAGTACTTC.

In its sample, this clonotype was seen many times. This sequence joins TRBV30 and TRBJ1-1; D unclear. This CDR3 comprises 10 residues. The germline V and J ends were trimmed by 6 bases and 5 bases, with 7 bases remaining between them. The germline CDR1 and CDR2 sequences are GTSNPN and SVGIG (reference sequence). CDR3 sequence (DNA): TGTGCCTGCCGCATAACTGAAGCTTTCTTT. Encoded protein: CACRITEAFF.

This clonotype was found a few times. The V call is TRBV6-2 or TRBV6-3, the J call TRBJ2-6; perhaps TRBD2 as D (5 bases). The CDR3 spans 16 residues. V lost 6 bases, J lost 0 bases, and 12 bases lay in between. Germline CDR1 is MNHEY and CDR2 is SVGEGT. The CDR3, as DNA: TGTGCCAGCAGAAGGACTGCGAGCTCTGGGGCCAACGTCCTGACTTTC. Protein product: CASRRTASSGANVLTF.

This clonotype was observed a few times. The CDR3, as DNA: TGCAGCGTTGTTGCAGGGGGGGGTACGCAGTATTTT. Translating it yields CSVVAGGGTQYF. The genes are TRBV29-1 and TRBJ2-3; D tentatively reads TRBD1 or TRBD2 (7 bases each). The CDR3 sequence is 12 residues long. Trimming left V 4 bases short and J 8 bases short, with 13 bases between. Germline CDR1 and CDR2: SQVTM and ANQGSEA.

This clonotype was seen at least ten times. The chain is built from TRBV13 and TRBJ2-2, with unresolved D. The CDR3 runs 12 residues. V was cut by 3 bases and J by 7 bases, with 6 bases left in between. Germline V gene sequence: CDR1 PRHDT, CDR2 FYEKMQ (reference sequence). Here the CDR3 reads CASSFPSGELFF. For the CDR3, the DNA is TGTGCCAGCAGCTTCCCCAGCGGGGAGCTGTTTTTT.

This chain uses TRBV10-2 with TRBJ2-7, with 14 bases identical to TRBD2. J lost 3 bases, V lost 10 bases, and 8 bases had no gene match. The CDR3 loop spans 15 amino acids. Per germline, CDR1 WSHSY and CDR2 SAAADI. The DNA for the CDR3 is TGCGCCACCTCACTGGGACTAGCGGGAGTCTACGAGCAGTACTTC. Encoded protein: CATSLGLAGVYEQYF.

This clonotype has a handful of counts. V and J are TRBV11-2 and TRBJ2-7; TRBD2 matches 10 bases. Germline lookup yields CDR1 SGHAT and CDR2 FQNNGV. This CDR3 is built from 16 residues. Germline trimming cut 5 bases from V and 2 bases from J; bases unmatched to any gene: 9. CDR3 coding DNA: TGTGCCAGCAGCCTAAGTTTAGCGGGAGGAACCTACGAGCAGTACTTC. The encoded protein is CASSLSLAGGTYEQYF. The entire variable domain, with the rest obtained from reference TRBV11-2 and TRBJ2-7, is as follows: EAGVAQSPRYKIIEKRQSVAFWCNPISGHATLYWYQQILGQGPKLLIQFQNNGVVDDSQLPKDRFSAERLKGVDSTLKIQPAKLEDSAVYLCASSLSLAGGTYEQYFGPGTRLTVT.

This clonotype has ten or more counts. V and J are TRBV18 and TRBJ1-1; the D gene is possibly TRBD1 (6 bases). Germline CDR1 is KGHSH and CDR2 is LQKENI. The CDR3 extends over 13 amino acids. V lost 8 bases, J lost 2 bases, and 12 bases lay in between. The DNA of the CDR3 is TGTGCCAGCAGCCCACAGGGTAACACTGAAGCTTTCTTT. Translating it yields CASSPQGNTEAFF.

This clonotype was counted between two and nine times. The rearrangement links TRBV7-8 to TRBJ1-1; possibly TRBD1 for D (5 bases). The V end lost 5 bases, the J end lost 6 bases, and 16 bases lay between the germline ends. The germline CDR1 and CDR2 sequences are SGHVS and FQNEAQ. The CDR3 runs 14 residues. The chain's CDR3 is CASSLIGGVAEAFF. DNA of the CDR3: TGTGCCAGCAGCCTCATTGGAGGGGTCGCTGAAGCTTTCTTT.

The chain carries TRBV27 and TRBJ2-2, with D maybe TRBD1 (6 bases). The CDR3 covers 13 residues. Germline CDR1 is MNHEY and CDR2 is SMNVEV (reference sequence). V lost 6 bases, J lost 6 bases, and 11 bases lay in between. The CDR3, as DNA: TGTGCCAGCAGATTACAGGGTGCCGGGGAGCTGTTTTTT. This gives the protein CASRLQGAGELFF.

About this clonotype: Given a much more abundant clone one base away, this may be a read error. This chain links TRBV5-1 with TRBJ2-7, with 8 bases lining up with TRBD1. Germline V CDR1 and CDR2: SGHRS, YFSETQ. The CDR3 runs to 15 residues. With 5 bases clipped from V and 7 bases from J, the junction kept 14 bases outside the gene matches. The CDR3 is CASRDKTGAFKEQYF. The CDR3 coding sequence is TGCGCCAGCAGAGATAAGACAGGGGCATTCAAGGAGCAGTACTTC.

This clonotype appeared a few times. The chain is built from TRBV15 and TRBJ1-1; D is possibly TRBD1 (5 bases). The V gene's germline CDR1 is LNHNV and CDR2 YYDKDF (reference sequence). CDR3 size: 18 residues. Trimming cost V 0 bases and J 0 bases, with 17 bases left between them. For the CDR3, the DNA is TGTGCCACCAGCAGAGATGGGCCGGGGCTTTGGATGAACACTGAAGCTTTCTTT. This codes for CATSRDGPGLWMNTEAFF.

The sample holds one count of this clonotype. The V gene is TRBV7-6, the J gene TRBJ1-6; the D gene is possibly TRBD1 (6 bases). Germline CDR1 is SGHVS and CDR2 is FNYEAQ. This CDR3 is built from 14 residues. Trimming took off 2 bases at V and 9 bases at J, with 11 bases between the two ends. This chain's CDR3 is CASSLRGGGSPLHF. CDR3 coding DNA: TGTGCCAGCAGCTTACGAGGGGGGGGTTCACCCCTCCACTTT.